This TCR beta chain was documented in a study of shared clonotypes between healthy human individuals. Donors had no recently reported acute infections or vaccinations and were HIV-negative. For genomic DNA, unsorted samples relied on around 86 million PBMCs. Ten immunoSEQ deep assay plates were used by the authors to sequence unsorted PBMC DNA. Clones were sequenced by immunoSEQ multiplex PCR, and TCRdb holds only the in-frame ones, with some missing. The sample lists hundreds of thousands of clones; roughly 79% were seen once. Germline V gene lookup returns CDR1 LGHNT and CDR2 FRNRAP. This CDR3 is 17 amino acids long. The V gene end was trimmed by 0 bases and the J gene end by 8 bases; junction bases not matched to a gene: 11.

Sequenced sample: PBMCs. This chain uses TRBV12-5 with TRBJ2-1; the match to TRBD2 covers 9 bases. The clonotype comes from a woman between 35 and 50 years old in good health. Some clones in this sample may be carry-over from other donors' samples. Here the CDR3 DNA reads TGTGCTAGTGGTTTGGTAAGCCTGGCGGGAGGGCCATATGAGCAGTTCTTC. Translated, it gives CASGLVSLAGGPYEQFF.